This passage covers 12 T cell receptor beta chains from one sample sequenced in a study of human T cells and chemical hapten exposure. The time point is: patch test 3, about 24 weeks after DPC sensitization. Treatment of the sample: therapeutic diphenylcyclopropenone sensitization with weekly scalp DPC. TCRdb analysed the RACE reads with MiXCR anew, one entry per CDR3 protein. The sample contains 100,000 to 150,000 distinct CDR3 sequences, about 10% of which appear only once. This specimen consisted of whole blood, obtained in connection with sensitization to the hapten diphenylcyclopropenone (DPC). The receptors shown here come from a woman in her 50s with alopecia areata. Some clones in this sample may be carry-over from other donors' samples.

The rearrangement uses TRBV4-2 and TRBJ1-5; 7 bases align to TRBD1. The germline gives CDR1 LGHNA, CDR2 YNFKEQ. Trimming cost V 1 base and J 1 base; bases outside gene matches: 4. The CDR3 extends over 16 amino acids. The CDR3 reads CASSQGTGDSNQPQHF. The CDR3, as DNA: TGTGCCAGCAGCCAAGGAACAGGGGACAGCAATCAGCCCCAGCATTTT.

There are many counts of this clonotype. The rearrangement links TRBV28 to TRBJ2-3; D ambiguous. Trimming removed 5 bases at V and 2 bases at J, with 17 bases between. Germline V gives CDR1 MDHEN, CDR2 SYDVKM. The CDR3 is 16 residues long. CDR3 nucleotides: TGTGCCAGCAGTAGGGCAACTTCGCCGTACACAGATACGCAGTATTTT. It yields the protein CASSRATSPYTDTQYF.

The genes are TRBV28 and TRBJ1-5; TRBD1 is a possible D gene (6 bases). This CDR3 has 16 amino acids. Per the germline V gene, CDR1 is MDHEN and CDR2 is SYDVKM. Trimming shortened V by 3 bases and J by 1 base, and 13 bases separated the two germline ends. Here the CDR3 DNA reads TGTGCCAGCAGTTTGGGAGGGGGACGGAGCAATCAGCCCCAGCATTTT. Its protein is CASSLGGGRSNQPQHF. The variable domain in full, with the rest retrieved from reference TRBV28 and TRBJ1-5, is DVKVTQSSRYLVKRTGEKVFLECVQDMDHENMFWYRQDPGLGLRLIYFSYDVKMKEKGDIPEGYSVSREKKERFSLILESASTNQTSMYLCASSLGGGRSNQPQHFGDGTRLSIL.

J is TRBJ2-7 and V is TRBV28; D unclear. Trimming shortened V by 6 bases and J by 2 bases, and 11 bases separated the two germline ends. The CDR3 has 13 residues. CDR1 is MDHEN, CDR2 SYDVKM, per germline. CDR3 nucleotide sequence: TGTGCCAGCAGCCGCCTGTCCACCTACGAGCAGTACTTC. Protein product: CASSRLSTYEQYF. Using reference TRBV28 and TRBJ2-7 for the parts outside the CDR3, the full variable domain is DVKVTQSSRYLVKRTGEKVFLECVQDMDHENMFWYRQDPGLGLRLIYFSYDVKMKEKGDIPEGYSVSREKKERFSLILESASTNQTSMYLCASSRLSTYEQYFGPGTRLTVT.

This clonotype has a count of ten or more. V usage is TRBV29-1 and J usage is TRBJ2-7, with 10 bases that match TRBD1. The ends lost 6 bases at V and 5 bases at J; junction bases unmatched: 7. The CDR3 is 13 residues long. CDR1 SQVTM and CDR2 ANQGSEA come from the germline V gene. DNA of the CDR3: TGCAGCGTAACCGGGACAGGGGTCCACGAGCAGTACTTC. Protein: CSVTGTGVHEQYF.

The chain uses TRBV6-2 or TRBV6-3 and TRBJ2-5, with TRBD2 matching over 8 bases. This CDR3 is 13 amino acids long. Germline CDR1 is MNHEY and CDR2 is SVGEGT. V was clipped by 8 bases and J by 1 base; unmatched bases: 3. The CDR3 reads CASRGGLQETQYF. The DNA of the CDR3 is TGTGCCAGCCGGGGGGGACTCCAAGAGACCCAGTACTTC.

This clonotype was seen ten or more times. The rearrangement uses TRBV5-1 and TRBJ2-3; TRBD2 aligns across 12 bases. Germline V gives CDR1 SGHRS, CDR2 YFSETQ. This CDR3 region has 17 residues. Trimming cost V 0 bases and J 5 bases; bases outside gene matches: 7. The CDR3 DNA follows: TGCGCCAGCAGCTTGGTTCTAGCGGGAGGGCCTAAAGATACGCAGTATTTT. Translation gives CASSLVLAGGPKDTQYF.

This clonotype showed up just a few times. This CDR3 is CASSELMVGQPQHF. CDR3 bases: TGTGCCAGCAGTGAATTGATGGTGGGTCAGCCCCAGCATTTT. The chain recombines TRBV25-1 with TRBJ1-5; D gene uncertain. V shed 1 base and J shed 6 bases, with 10 bases lying between them. The CDR3 has 14 residues. Germline V gene sequence: CDR1 MGHDK, CDR2 SYGVNS.

V and J are TRBV6-1 and TRBJ2-3; 8 positions agree with TRBD2. Per germline, CDR1 MNHNS and CDR2 SASEGT. The CDR3 totals 14 residues. V lost 3 bases to trimming and J lost 3 bases; unmatched junction nucleotides: 2. The CDR3 DNA reads TGTGCCAGCAGTGATGGACTAGCTACAGATACGCAGTATTTT. Protein sequence: CASSDGLATDTQYF.

This clonotype was observed at least ten times. The chain links TRBV3-1 to TRBJ2-7, with D possibly matching TRBD1 (6 bases). V shed 1 base and J shed 5 bases, with 15 bases lying between them. CDR1 and CDR2 from the germline V gene are LGHDT and YNNKEL (reference sequence). This CDR3 is built from 15 residues. CDR3 protein: CASSQGYDRFHEQYF. The CDR3 DNA sequence: TGTGCCAGCAGCCAAGGGTACGACAGGTTCCACGAGCAGTACTTC.

The chain is built from TRBV6-2 or TRBV6-3 and TRBJ1-5, with unresolved D. CDR3 size: 14 residues. V was trimmed by 4 bases and J by 7 bases, leaving 14 bases between them. The V gene's germline CDR1 is MNHEY and CDR2 SVGEGT. CDR3 in amino acids: CASSFPSPSQPQHF. The CDR3, as DNA: TGTGCCAGCAGTTTCCCATCCCCTTCGCAGCCCCAGCATTTT.

There are a few counts of this clonotype. The chain recombines TRBV7-2 with TRBJ2-7; TRBD1 matches at 8 bases. This CDR3 region has 13 residues. Germline V gene lookup returns CDR1 SGHTA and CDR2 FQGNSA. V trimming: 3 bases; J trimming: 6 bases; junction bases outside the gene matches: 4. The CDR3 loop is CASSFGQGSEQYF. CDR3 nucleotides: TGTGCCAGCAGCTTTGGACAGGGCTCCGAGCAGTACTTC. The full variable domain, in which reference TRBV7-2 and TRBJ2-7 provide the parts outside the CDR3, is GAGVSQSPSNKVTEKGKDVELRCDPISGHTALYWYRQSLGQGLEFLIYFQGNSAPDKSGLPSDRFSAERTGGSVSTLTIQRTQQEDSAVYLCASSFGQGSEQYFGPGTRLTVT.